This TCR beta chain was identified in a study of T cells after yellow fever vaccination. Across the study: Those fractions that held only low numbers of cells were prepared using the SMART-Seq v4 Ultra Low Input RNA kit. Study-level findings and limits: Most primary-vaccination clones recurred post-booster (about 96% CD4, 88% CD8). Peaking on day 5 versus 15, the secondary response was faster but weaker.

On this clonotype itself: Its antigen is unidentified.

MiXCR, applied by TCRdb to the 5' RACE reads, yields one record per CDR3 protein. The sample holds 300,000 to 350,000 distinct CDR3 sequences; under 5% are singletons and the top ten take 20% to 25%. The sequence was collected from a man aged 18 to 29 who received the YFV17D yellow fever vaccine. The sequenced sample was PBMCs, obtained 5 days after the yellow fever booster vaccination.

CDR3 DNA sequence: TGTGCCAGCAGCCCAGGGGAGAGGAAGATCACCGGGGAGCTGTTTTTT. It yields the protein CASSPGERKITGELFF. The rearrangement joins TRBV7-3 to TRBJ2-2; D possibly corresponds to TRBD1 (6 bases). V was clipped by 5 bases and J by 4 bases, with 17 bases between them. The CDR3 contains 16 residues. Germline CDR1 reads SGHTA; CDR2 reads FQGTGA.